This entry describes one TCR beta chain. These data are taken from a study of human T cells and chemical hapten exposure. Described time point: patch test 1, 2 weeks after DPC sensitization. Regarding treatment: therapeutic diphenylcyclopropenone sensitization with weekly scalp DPC. The CDR3 length is 14 residues. Germline CDR1 reads SGHDT; CDR2 reads YYEEEE. V shed 3 bases and J 7 bases; nucleotides not matched to a gene: 10. TCRdb recomputed calls from the RACE reads with MiXCR, one row per CDR3 protein. The table includes just under 350,000 distinct CDR3 sequences, 6% to 8.5% detected once. Sequenced here: whole blood, sampled in connection with sensitization to the hapten diphenylcyclopropenone (DPC). The rearrangement uses TRBV5-6 and TRBJ2-7, with 7 bases identical to TRBD1. The clonotype comes from a woman under 30 with alopecia areata. Some clones in this sample may be carry-over from other donors' samples. CDR3 loop: CASSWDRALREQYF. The CDR3 DNA reads TGTGCCAGCAGCTGGGACAGAGCATTACGAGAGCAGTACTTC.